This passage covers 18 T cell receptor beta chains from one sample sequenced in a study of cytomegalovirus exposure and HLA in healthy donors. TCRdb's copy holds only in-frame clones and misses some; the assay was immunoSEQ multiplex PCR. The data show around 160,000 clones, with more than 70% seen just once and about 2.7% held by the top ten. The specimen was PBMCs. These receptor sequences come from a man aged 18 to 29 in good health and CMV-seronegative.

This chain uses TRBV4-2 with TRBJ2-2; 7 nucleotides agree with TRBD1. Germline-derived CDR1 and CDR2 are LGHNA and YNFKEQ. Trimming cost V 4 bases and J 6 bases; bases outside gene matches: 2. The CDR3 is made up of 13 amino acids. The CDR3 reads CASSPGTAGELFF. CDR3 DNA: TGTGCCAGCAGCCCGGGGACAGCCGGGGAGCTGTTTTTT.

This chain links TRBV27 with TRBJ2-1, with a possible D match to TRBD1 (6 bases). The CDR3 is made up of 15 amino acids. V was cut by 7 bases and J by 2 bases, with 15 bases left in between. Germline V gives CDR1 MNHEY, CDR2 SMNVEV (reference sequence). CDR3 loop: CASTTGTRPYNEQFF. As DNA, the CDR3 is TGTGCCAGCACCACCGGGACAAGGCCCTACAATGAGCAGTTCTTC.

CDR3: CASTIGGSRGDTQYF. The CDR3, as DNA: TGCGCCAGCACAATAGGAGGGAGCCGAGGAGATACGCAGTATTTT. V is TRBV5-1 and J is TRBJ2-3; TRBD2 might be the D (6 bases). The germline V and J ends were trimmed by 6 bases and 5 bases, with 19 bases remaining between them. This CDR3 has 15 residues. Germline V gene data show CDR1 as SGHRS and CDR2 as YFSETQ.

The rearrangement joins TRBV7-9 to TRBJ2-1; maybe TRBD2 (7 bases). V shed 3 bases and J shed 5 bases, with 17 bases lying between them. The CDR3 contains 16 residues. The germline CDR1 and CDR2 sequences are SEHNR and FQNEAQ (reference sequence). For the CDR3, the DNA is TGTGCCAGCAGCTTTAGGGCGGGGGCCCCCGACAATGAGCAGTTCTTC. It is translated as CASSFRAGAPDNEQFF.

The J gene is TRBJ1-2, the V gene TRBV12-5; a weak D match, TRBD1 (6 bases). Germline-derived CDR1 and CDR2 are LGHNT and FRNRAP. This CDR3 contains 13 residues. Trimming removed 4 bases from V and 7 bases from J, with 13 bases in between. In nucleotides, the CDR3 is TGTGCTAGTGGTTCACAGGGCCGAAGTGGCTACACCTTC. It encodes CASGSQGRSGYTF.

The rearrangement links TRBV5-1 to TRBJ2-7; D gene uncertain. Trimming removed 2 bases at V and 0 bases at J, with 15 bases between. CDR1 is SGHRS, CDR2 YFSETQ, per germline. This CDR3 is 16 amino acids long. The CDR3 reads CASSLVLAGRSYEQYV. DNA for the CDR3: TGCGCCAGCAGCTTAGTATTGGCAGGCCGCTCCTACGAGCAGTACGTC.

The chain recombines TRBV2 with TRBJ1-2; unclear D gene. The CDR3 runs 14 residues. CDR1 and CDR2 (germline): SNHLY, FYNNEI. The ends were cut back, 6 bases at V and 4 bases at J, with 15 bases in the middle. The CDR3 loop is CASRERESSYGYTF. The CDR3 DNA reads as TGTGCCAGCAGGGAACGCGAGTCCTCCTATGGCTACACCTTC.

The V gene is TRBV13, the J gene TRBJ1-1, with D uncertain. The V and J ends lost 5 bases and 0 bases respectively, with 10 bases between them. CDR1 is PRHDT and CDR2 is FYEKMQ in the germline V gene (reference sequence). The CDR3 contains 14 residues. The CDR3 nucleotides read TGTGCCAGCAGCCTCCCGGGAATGAACACTGAAGCTTTCTTT. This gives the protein CASSLPGMNTEAFF.

In DNA form, the CDR3 reads TGTGCCAGCAGCCACCGGGACAGGGGGCGACTCACTGAAGCTTTCTTT. Translating gives CASSHRDRGRLTEAFF. This chain joins TRBV7-8 and TRBJ1-1, with 12 bases that match TRBD1. Germline V gives CDR1 SGHVS, CDR2 FQNEAQ. Trimming at V came to 5 bases and at J to 4 bases, leaving 8 bases not matched to a gene. The CDR3 contains 16 residues.

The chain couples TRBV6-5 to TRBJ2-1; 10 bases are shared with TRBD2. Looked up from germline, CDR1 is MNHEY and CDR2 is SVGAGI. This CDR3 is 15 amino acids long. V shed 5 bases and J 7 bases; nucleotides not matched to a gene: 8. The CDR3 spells CASSPTSGLRNEQFF. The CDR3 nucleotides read TGTGCCAGCAGTCCGACTAGCGGGCTAAGAAATGAGCAGTTCTTC.

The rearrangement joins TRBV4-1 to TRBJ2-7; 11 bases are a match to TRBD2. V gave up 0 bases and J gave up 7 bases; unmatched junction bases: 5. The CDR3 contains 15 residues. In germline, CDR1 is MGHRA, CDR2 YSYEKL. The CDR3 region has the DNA TGCGCCAGCAGCCAAGATTCACTAGCGGGAGATGAGCAGTACTTC. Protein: CASSQDSLAGDEQYF.

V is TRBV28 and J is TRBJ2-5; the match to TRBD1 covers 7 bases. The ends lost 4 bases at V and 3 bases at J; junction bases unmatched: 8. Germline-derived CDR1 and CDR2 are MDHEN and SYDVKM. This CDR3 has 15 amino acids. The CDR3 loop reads CASSSPGTEEETQYF. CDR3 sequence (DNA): TGTGCCAGCAGTTCCCCCGGGACAGAAGAAGAGACCCAGTACTTC.

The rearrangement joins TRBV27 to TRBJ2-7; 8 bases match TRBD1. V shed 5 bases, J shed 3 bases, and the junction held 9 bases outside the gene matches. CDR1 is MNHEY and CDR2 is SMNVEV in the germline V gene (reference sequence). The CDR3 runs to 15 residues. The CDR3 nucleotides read TGTGCCAGCAGTCCCCAGGGGGCGTACTACTACGAGCAGTACTTC. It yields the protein CASSPQGAYYYEQYF.

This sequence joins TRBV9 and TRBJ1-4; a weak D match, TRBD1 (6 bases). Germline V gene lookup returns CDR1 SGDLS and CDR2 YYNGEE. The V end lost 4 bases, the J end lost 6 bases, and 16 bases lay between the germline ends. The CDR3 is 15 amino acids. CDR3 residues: CASSPRLTGHEKLFF. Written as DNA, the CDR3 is TGTGCCAGCAGCCCCCGGCTTACAGGGCATGAAAAACTGTTTTTT.

The CDR3 DNA reads TGTGCCAGCCACTTAACAGGGGGCTCCGGGGAGCTGTTTTTT. It codes for CASHLTGGSGELFF. This chain joins TRBV18 and TRBJ2-2; 9 bases agree with TRBD1. Germline assignment: CDR1 KGHSH and CDR2 LQKENI. This CDR3 is 14 amino acids long. J lost 6 bases, V lost 8 bases, and 7 bases had no gene match.

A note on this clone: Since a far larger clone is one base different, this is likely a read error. CDR3 DNA: TGCGCCAGCAGAATGAGGGGGGGGCCGGGTCAGCCCCAGCATTTT. Protein product: CASRMRGGPGQPQHF. The J gene is TRBJ1-5, the V gene TRBV5-1; tentatively, D is TRBD1 (6 bases). The CDR3 is 15 residues long. Germline V gene sequence: CDR1 SGHRS, CDR2 YFSETQ. V was shortened by 5 bases and J by 6 bases, with 18 bases between the two germline ends.

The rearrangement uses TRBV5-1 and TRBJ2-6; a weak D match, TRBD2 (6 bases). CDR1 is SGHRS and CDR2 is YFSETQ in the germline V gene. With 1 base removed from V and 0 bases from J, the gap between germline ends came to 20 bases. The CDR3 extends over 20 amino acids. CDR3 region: CASSLRGGGSSASGANVLTF. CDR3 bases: TGCGCCAGCAGCTTGAGGGGAGGAGGGAGTAGTGCCTCTGGGGCCAACGTCCTGACTTTC.

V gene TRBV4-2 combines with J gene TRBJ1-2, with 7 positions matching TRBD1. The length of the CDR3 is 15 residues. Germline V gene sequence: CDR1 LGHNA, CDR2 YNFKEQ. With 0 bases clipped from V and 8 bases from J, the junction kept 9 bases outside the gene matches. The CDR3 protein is CASSQESTGLLGYTF. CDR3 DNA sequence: TGTGCCAGCAGCCAAGAATCGACAGGGCTTTTGGGCTACACCTTC.